This T cell receptor (beta chain) emerged from a study of blood T cells in healthy people across ages. Regarding the study as a whole: Higher diversity and more naive CD4+ cells were features of long-lived donors, compared to aged donors.

The authors ran a second PCR of about 6 to 11 cycles using a sample-barcoded 5' primer and a J-beta primer mix. TCRdb used MiXCR to reprocess the 5' RACE reads, holding one entry per CDR3 protein. The repertoire consists of 1.5 million or so distinct CDR3 sequences, with approximately 38% occurring once and the leading ten covering 7.9%. Trimming took off 3 bases at V and 3 bases at J, with 12 bases between the two ends. The CDR3 totals 14 residues. Germline V gene data show CDR1 as MNHEY and CDR2 as SMNVEV (reference sequence). This clonotype was seen only a few times. The antigen is not known. The individuals who served as donors were healthy Caucasians living in Russia, aged about 6 to 100. The authors isolated at least 7 million PBMCs per sample.

The V call is TRBV27, the J call TRBJ2-7, with D unclear. The sample consisted of blood. The TCR was taken from a woman aged 18-30 years in good health. The CDR3 region has the DNA TGTGCCAGCAGTTTGCTCTTGGGTAGCTACGAGCAGTACTTC. Amino acids: CASSLLLGSYEQYF.